This T cell receptor beta chain was captured by sequencing in a study of cytomegalovirus exposure and HLA in healthy donors. Broader study findings: Sequencing artifact likely explains a cluster of highly shared sequence variants. The authors enumerated some 170 TCR beta chains as linked to cytomegalovirus. In an earlier analysis, about 87% or about 30%: the productive usage of most TCR beta V segments.

PCR was performed using 60 Vbeta and 13 Jbeta primers. Profiled with immunoSEQ multiplex PCR; TCRdb holds only in-frame clones, not every one. The table includes approximately 220,000 clones, about 80% detected once. V was pared by 4 bases and J by 5 bases, with 10 bases between. In germline, CDR1 is LGHNA, CDR2 YSLEER. This CDR3 has 13 amino acids. In regard to this clone: Its antigen is still unknown.

The J gene is TRBJ2-3, the V gene TRBV4-3; D is uncertain. This clonotype was sampled from a male donor in good health and CMV-seronegative. Material: PBMCs. CDR3 nucleotide sequence: TGCGCCAGCAGCCGCGTCTATCGAGATACGCAGTATTTT. This encodes CASSRVYRDTQYF.